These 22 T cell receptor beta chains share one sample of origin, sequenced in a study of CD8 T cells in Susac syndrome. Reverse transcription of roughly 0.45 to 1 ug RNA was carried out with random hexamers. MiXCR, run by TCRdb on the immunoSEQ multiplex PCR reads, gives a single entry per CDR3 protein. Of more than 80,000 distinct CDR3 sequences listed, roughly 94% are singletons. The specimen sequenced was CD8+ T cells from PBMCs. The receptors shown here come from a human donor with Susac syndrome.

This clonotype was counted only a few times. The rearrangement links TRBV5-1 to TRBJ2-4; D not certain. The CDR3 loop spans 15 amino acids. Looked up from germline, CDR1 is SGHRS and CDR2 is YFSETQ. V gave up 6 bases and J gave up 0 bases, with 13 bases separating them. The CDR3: CASNNPRQAKNIQYF. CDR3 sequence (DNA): TGCGCCAGCAATAACCCTCGCCAAGCCAAAAACATTCAGTACTTC.

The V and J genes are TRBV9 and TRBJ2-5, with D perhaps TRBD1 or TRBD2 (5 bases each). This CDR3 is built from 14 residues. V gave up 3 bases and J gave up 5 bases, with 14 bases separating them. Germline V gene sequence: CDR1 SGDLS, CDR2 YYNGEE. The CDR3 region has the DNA TGTGCCAGCAGCGCTCCCGGGACGCGGGAGACCCAGTACTTC. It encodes CASSAPGTRETQYF.

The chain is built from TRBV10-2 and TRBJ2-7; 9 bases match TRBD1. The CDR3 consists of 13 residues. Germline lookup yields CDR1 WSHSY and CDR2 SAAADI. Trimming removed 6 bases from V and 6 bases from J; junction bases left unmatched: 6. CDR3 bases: TGCGCCAGCAGACCTGGACAGGGGACCGAGCAGTACTTC. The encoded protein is CASRPGQGTEQYF.

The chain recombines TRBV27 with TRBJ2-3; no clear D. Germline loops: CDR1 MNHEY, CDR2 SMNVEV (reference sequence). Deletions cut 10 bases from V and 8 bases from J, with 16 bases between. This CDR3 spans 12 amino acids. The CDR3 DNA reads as TGTGCCAACCCCGTGGGCCGATGTACGCAGTATTTT. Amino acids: CANPVGRCTQYF.

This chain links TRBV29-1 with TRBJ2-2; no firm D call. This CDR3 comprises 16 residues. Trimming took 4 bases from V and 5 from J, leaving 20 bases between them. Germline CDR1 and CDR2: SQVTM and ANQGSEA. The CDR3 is CSVVSVGSKVTGELFF. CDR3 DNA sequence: TGCAGCGTTGTAAGTGTTGGGTCAAAAGTAACCGGGGAGCTGTTTTTT.

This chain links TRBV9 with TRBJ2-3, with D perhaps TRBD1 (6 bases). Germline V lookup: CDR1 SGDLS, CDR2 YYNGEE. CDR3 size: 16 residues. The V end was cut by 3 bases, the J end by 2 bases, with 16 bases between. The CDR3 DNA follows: TGTGCCAGCAGCGCACCTACAGGGTCGGACACAGATACGCAGTATTTT. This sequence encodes CASSAPTGSDTDTQYF.

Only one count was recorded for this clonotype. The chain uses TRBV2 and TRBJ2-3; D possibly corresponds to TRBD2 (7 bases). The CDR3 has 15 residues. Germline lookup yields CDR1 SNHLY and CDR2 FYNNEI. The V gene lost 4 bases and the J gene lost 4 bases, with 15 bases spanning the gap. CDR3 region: CASSARGPGADTQYF. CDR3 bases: TGTGCCAGCAGTGCGCGGGGGCCAGGGGCAGATACGCAGTATTTT.

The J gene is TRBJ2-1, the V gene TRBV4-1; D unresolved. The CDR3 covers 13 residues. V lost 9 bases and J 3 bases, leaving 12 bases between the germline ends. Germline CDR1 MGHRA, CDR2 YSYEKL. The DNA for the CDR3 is TGCGCCAGTACCGACGCGGACTACAATGAGCAGTTCTTC. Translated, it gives CASTDADYNEQFF.

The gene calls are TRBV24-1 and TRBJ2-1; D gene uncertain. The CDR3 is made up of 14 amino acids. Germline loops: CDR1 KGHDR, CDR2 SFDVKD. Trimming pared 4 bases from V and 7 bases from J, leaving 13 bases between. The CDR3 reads CATSDPFYPNEQFF. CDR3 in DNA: TGTGCCACCAGTGACCCGTTTTATCCGAATGAGCAGTTCTTC.

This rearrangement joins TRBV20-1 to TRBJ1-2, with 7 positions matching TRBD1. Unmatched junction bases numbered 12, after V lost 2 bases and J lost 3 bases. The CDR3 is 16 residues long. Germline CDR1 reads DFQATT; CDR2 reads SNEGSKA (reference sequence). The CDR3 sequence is CSARPSRDSDDYGYTF. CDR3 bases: TGCAGTGCTAGACCGTCCCGGGACAGTGATGACTATGGCTACACCTTC.

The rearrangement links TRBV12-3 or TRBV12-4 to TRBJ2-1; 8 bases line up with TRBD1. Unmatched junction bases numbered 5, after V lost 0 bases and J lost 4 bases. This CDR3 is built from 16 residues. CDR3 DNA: TGTGCCAGCAGTTTAGCACCCAGGGGGCTTTACAATGAGCAGTTCTTC. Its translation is CASSLAPRGLYNEQFF.

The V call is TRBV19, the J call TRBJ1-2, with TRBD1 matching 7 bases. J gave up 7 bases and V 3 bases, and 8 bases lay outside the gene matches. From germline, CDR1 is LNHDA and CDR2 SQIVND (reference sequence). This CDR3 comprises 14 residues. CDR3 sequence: CASSIGKGAGGYTF. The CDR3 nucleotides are TGTGCCAGTAGTATCGGAAAGGGGGCTGGTGGCTACACCTTC.

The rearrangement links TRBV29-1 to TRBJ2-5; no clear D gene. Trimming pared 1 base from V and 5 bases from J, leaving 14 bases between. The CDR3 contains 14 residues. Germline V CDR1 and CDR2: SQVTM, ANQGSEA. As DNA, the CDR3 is TGCAGCGTTGAAGGCGAGGTTAGCCGGGAGACCCAGTACTTC. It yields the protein CSVEGEVSRETQYF.

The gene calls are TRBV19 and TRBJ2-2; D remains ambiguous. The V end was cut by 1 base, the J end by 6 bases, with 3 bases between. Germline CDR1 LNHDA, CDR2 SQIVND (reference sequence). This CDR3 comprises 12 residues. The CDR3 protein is CASSIGSGELFF. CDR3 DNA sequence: TGTGCCAGTAGTATAGGATCCGGGGAGCTGTTTTTT.

CDR3 nucleotides: TGTGCCAGCAGACCACACGGGATAGACACTGAAGCTTTCTTT. It is translated as CASRPHGIDTEAFF. The chain combines TRBV6-5 with TRBJ1-1; D remains ambiguous. The germline gives CDR1 MNHEY, CDR2 SVGAGI. This CDR3 is 14 amino acids long. V gave up 6 bases and J gave up 3 bases, with 14 bases separating them.

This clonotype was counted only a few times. CDR3: CASSSNSYEQYF. CDR3 coding DNA: TGTGCCAGCAGTTCGAACTCCTACGAGCAGTACTTC. The chain is built from TRBV5-5 and TRBJ2-7, with unresolved D. V lost 5 bases and J 0 bases, leaving 6 bases between the germline ends. CDR3 length: 12 amino acids. The germline V gene encodes CDR1 SGHKS and CDR2 YYEKEE (reference sequence). The full variable domain, rest sourced from reference TRBV5-5 and TRBJ2-7, is DAGVTQSPTHLIKTRGQQVTLRCSPISGHKSVSWYQQVLGQGPQFIFQYYEKEERGRGNFPDRFSARQFPNYSSELNVNALLLGDSALYLCASSSNSYEQYFGPGTRLTVT.

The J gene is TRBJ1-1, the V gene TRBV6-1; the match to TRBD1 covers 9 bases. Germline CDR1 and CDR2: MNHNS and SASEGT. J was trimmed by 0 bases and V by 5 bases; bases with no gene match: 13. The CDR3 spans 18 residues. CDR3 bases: TGTGCCAGCAGTAGGGACAGGGACCAACCGCTTATGAACACTGAAGCTTTCTTT. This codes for CASSRDRDQPLMNTEAFF.

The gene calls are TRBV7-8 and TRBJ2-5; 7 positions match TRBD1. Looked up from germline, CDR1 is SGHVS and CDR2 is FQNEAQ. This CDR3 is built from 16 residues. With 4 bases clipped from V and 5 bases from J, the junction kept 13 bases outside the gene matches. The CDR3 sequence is CASSSPLDRPLETQYF. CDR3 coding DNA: TGTGCCAGCAGCTCCCCCCTGGACAGGCCGTTGGAGACCCAGTACTTC.

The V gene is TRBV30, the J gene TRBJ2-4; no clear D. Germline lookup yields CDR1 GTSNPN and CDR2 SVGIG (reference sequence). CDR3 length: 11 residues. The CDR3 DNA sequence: TGTGCGCACCGGGCCAAAAACATTCAGTACTTC. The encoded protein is CAHRAKNIQYF.

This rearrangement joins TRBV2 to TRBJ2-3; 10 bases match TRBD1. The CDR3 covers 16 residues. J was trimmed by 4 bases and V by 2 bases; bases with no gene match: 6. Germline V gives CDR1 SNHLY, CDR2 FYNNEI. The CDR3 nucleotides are TGTGCCAGCAGTGAAAGGGGACAGGGGTTTTCAGATACGCAGTATTTT. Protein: CASSERGQGFSDTQYF.

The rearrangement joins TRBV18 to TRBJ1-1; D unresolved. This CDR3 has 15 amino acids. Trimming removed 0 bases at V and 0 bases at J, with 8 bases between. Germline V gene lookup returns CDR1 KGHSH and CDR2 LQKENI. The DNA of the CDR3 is TGTGCCAGCTCACCACCGGAGGGATTGAACACTGAAGCTTTCTTT. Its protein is CASSPPEGLNTEAFF.

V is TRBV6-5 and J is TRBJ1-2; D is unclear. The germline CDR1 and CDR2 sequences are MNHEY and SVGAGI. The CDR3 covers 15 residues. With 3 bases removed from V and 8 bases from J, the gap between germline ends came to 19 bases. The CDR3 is CASSYSPEAPSGYTF. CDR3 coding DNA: TGTGCCAGCAGTTATTCCCCGGAGGCACCCTCAGGCTACACCTTC.